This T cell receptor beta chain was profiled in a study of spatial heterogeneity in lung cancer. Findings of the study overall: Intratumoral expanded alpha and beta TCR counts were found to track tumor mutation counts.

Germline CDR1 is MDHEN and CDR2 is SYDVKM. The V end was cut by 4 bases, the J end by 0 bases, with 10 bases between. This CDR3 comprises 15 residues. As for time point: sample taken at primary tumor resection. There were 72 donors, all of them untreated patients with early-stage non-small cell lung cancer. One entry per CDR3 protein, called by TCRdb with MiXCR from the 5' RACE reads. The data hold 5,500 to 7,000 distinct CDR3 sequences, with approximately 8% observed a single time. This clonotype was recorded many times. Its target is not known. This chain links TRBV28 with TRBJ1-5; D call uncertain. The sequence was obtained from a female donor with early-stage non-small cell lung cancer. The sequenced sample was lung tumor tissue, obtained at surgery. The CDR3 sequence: CASSSRVYSNQPQHF. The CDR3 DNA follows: TGTGCCAGCAGTTCCCGGGTTTATAGCAATCAGCCCCAGCATTTT.